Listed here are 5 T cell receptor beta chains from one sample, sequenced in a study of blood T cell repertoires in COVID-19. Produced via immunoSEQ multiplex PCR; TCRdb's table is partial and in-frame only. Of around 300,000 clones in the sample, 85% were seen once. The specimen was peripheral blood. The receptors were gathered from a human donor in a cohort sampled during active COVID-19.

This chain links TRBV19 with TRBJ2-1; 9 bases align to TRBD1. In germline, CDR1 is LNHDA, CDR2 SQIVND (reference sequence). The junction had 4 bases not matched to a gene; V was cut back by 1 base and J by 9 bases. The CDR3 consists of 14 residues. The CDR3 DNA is TGTGCCAGTAGTATAGCGGGACAGGGTGGTGAGCAGTTCTTC. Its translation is CASSIAGQGGEQFF.

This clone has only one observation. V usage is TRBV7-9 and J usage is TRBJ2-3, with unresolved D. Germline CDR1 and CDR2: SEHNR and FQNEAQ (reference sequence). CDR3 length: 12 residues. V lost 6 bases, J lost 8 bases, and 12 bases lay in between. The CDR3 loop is CASSSPGGTQYF. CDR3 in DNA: TGTGCCAGCAGTTCACCCGGTGGTACGCAGTATTTT.

CDR3 amino acids: CASSLPGNNEQFF. The CDR3 nucleotides read TGTGCCAGCAGCTTACCGGGGAACAATGAGCAGTTCTTC. The rearrangement uses TRBV11-2 and TRBJ2-1; a weak D match, TRBD2 (5 bases). The germline CDR1 and CDR2 sequences are SGHAT and FQNNGV. CDR3 size: 13 residues. Trimming took 2 bases from V and 5 from J, leaving 7 bases between them.

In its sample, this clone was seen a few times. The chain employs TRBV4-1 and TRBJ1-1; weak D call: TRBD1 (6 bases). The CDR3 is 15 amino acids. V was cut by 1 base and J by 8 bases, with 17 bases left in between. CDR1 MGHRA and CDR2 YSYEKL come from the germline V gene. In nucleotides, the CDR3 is TGCGCCAGCAGCCAAGCGGTCGGGACACCTACCGAAGCTTTCTTT. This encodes CASSQAVGTPTEAFF.

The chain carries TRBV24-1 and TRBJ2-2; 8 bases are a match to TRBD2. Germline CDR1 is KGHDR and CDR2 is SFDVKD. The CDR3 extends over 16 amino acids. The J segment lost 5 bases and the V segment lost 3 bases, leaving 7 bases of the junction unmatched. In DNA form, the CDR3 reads TGTGCCACCAGTGATCCCGGGAGGGGAGAGACCGGGGAGCTGTTTTTT. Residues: CATSDPGRGETGELFF.